The source of this TCR beta chain is a study of cytomegalovirus exposure and HLA in healthy donors. Study at large: Researchers previously reported finding some 110 million unique TCR beta sequences from about 200 million T cells. Study-wide points: TCR beta V- and J-gene trimming, according to a later analysis, was linked to a missense DCLRE1C variant.

Primers included in the PCR were 60 Vbeta and 13 Jbeta primers. TCRdb keeps only in-frame clones here, not all; method: immunoSEQ multiplex PCR. The sample has 90,000 to 150,000 clones, roughly 63% seen once. This clone has only a few counts. As yet, its antigen is unknown. This clonotype was obtained from a man between 35 and 55 years old in good health and CMV-seropositive. Material for sequencing was PBMCs.

CDR3 in DNA: TGTGCCAGCAGTAGCTCCGGGACAGGGGATTATGGCTACACCTTC. It yields the protein CASSSSGTGDYGYTF. V usage is TRBV28 and J usage is TRBJ1-2, with 10 nucleotides matching TRBD1. Germline assignment: CDR1 MDHEN and CDR2 SYDVKM. The V gene end was trimmed by 5 bases and the J gene end by 5 bases; junction bases not matched to a gene: 8. CDR3 length: 15 residues.